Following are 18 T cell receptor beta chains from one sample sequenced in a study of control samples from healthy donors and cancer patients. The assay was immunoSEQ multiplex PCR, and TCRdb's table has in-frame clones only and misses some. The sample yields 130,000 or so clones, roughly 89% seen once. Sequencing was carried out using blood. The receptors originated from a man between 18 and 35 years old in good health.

CDR3 protein: CASRQASGANVLTF. The CDR3 region has the DNA TGTGCCAGCAGACAGGCCTCTGGGGCCAACGTCCTGACTTTC. The chain has TRBV2 and TRBJ2-6, with D possibly being TRBD1 (5 bases). Germline V lookup: CDR1 SNHLY, CDR2 FYNNEI. This CDR3 comprises 14 residues. With 6 bases removed from V and 0 bases from J, the gap between germline ends came to 6 bases.

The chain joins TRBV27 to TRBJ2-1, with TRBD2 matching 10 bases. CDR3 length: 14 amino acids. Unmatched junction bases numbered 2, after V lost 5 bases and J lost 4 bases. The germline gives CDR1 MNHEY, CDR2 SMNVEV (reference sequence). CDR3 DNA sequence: TGTGCCAGCAGTAGCGGGGGGGAGTACAATGAGCAGTTCTTC. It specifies CASSSGGEYNEQFF.

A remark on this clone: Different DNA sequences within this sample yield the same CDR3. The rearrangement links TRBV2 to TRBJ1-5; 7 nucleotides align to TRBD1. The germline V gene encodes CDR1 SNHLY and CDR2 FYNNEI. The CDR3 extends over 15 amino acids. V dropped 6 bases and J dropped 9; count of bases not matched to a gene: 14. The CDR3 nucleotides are TGTGCCAGCAGCGCGGGACAGCCTCGTTCAGGGCCCCAGCATTTT. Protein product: CASSAGQPRSGPQHF.

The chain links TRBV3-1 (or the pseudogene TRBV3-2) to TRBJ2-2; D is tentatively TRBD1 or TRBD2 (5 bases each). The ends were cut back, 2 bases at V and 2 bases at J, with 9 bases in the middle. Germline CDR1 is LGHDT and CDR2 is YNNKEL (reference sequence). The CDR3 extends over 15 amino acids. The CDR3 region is CASSQWDRNTGELFF. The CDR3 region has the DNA TGTGCCAGCAGCCAATGGGACCGAAACACCGGGGAGCTGTTTTTT.

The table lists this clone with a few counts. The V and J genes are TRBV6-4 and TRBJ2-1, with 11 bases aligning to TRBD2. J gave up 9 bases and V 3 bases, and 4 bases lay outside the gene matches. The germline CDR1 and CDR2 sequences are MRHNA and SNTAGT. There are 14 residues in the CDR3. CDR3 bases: TGTGCCAGCAGTGATAGCGGGGGGGCCGGTGAGCAGTTCTTC. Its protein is CASSDSGGAGEQFF.

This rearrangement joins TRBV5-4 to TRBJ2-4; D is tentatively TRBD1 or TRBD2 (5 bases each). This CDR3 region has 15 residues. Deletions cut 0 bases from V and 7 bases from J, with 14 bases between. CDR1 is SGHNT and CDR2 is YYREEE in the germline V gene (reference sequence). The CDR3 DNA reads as TGTGCCAGCAGCTTGGCCGGGACCTCAGGGAACATTCAGTACTTC. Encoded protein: CASSLAGTSGNIQYF.

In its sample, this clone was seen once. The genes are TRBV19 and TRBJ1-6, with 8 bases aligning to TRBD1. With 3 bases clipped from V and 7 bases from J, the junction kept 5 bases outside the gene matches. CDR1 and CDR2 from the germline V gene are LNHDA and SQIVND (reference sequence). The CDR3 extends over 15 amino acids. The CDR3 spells CASSMEDRANSPLHF. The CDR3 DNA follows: TGTGCCAGTAGTATGGAGGACAGGGCAAATTCACCCCTCCACTTT.

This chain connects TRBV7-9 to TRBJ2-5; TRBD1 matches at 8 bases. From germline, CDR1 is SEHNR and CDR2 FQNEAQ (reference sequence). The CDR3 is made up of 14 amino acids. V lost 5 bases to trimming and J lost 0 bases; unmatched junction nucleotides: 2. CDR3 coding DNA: TGTGCCAGCAGCGGACAGGGTTACCAAGAGACCCAGTACTTC. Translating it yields CASSGQGYQETQYF.

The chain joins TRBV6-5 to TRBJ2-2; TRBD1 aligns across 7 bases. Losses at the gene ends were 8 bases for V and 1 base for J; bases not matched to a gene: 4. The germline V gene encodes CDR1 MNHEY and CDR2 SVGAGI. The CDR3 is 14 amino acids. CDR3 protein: CASRNRGNTGELFF. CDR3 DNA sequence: TGTGCCAGCCGTAACAGGGGGAACACCGGGGAGCTGTTTTTT.

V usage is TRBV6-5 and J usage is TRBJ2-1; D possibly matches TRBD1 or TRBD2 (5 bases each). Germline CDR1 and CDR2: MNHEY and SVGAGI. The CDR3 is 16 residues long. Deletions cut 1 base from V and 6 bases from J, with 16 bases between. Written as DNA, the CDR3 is TGTGCCAGCAGTTACTTTGGTGGGACGCAAGGCAATGAGCAGTTCTTC. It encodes CASSYFGGTQGNEQFF.

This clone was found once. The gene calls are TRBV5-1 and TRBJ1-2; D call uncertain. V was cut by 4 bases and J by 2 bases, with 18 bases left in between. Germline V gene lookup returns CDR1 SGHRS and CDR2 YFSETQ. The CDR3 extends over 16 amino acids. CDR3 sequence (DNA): TGCGCCAGCAGCCCAATTTTAAGACCTGAAAACTATGGCTACACCTTC. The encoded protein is CASSPILRPENYGYTF. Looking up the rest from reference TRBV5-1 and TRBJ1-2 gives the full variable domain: KAGVTQTPRYLIKTRGQQVTLSCSPISGHRSVSWYQQTPGQGLQFLFEYFSETQRNKGNFPGRFSGRQFSNSRSEMNVSTLELGDSALYLCASSPILRPENYGYTFGSGTRLTVV.

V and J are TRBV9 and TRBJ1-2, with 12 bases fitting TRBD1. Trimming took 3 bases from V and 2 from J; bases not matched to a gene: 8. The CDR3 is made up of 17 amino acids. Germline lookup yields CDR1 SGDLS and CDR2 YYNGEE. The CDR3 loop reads CASSGPFGTGGNYGYTF. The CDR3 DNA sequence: TGTGCCAGCAGCGGTCCATTCGGGACAGGGGGCAACTATGGCTACACCTTC. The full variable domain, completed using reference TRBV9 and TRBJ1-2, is DSGVTQTPKHLITATGQRVTLRCSPRSGDLSVYWYQQSLDQGLQFLIQYYNGEERAKGNILERFSAQQFPDLHSELNLSSLELGDSALYFCASSGPFGTGGNYGYTFGSGTRLTVV.

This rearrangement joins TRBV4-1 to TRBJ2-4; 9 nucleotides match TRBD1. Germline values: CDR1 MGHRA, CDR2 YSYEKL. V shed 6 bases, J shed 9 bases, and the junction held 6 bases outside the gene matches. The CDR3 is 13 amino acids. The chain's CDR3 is CASRGDRDGIQYF. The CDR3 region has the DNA TGCGCCAGCAGAGGGGACAGGGACGGCATTCAGTACTTC.

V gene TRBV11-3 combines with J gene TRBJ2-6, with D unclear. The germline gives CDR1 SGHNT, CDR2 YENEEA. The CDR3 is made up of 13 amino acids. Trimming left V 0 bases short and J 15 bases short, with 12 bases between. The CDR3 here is CASSLEIGRSLTF. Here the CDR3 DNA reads TGTGCCAGCAGCTTAGAGATAGGGCGTAGCCTGACTTTC.

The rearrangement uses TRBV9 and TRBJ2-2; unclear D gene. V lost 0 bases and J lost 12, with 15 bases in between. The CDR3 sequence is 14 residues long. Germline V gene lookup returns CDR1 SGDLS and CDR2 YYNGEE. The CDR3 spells CASSVGVNRRQLFF. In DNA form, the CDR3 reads TGTGCCAGCAGCGTAGGGGTGAACCGAAGGCAGCTGTTTTTT.

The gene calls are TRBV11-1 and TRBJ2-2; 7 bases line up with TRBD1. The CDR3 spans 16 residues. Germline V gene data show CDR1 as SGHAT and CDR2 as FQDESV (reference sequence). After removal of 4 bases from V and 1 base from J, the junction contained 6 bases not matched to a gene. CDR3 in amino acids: CASSSRGQVNTGELFF. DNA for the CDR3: TGTGCCAGCAGCTCCCGTGGACAGGTGAACACCGGGGAGCTGTTTTTT.

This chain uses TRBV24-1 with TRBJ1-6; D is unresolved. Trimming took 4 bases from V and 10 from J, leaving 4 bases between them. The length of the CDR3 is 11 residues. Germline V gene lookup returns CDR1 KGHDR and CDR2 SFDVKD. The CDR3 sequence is CATSEESPLHF. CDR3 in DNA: TGTGCCACCAGTGAAGAGTCACCCCTCCACTTT.

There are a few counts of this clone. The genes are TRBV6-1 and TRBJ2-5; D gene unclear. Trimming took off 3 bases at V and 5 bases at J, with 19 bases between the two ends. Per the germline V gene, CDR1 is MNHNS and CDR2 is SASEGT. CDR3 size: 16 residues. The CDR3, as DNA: TGTGCCAGCAGTGATACGTTTCAGTACCCCGGGGAGACCCAGTACTTC. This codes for CASSDTFQYPGETQYF.